The 26 T cell receptor beta chains presented below share a single source sample, sequenced in a study of blood T cell repertoires in COVID-19. Some clones are missing from TCRdb's copy, which holds only in-frame ones; the method was immunoSEQ multiplex PCR. The profile shows over 250,000 clones, about 89% of them singletons. Specimen: PBMCs or T cells enriched from blood (not recorded which). The receptors shown here come from a man aged 40-49 years who had recovered from COVID-19.

This clone was counted once. This chain connects TRBV4-1 to TRBJ1-4; 8 nucleotides match TRBD1. The germline V gene has CDR1 MGHRA and CDR2 YSYEKL. V lost 4 bases to trimming and J lost 1 base; unmatched junction nucleotides: 2. The CDR3 contains 15 residues. The CDR3 nucleotides read TGCGCCAGCAGCCGTGGACAGGGAACTAATGAAAAACTGTTTTTT. This sequence encodes CASSRGQGTNEKLFF.

This chain uses TRBV2 with TRBJ1-4, with TRBD1 matching over 8 bases. The germline CDR1 and CDR2 sequences are SNHLY and FYNNEI. Trimming took 3 bases from V and 10 from J; bases not matched to a gene: 13. This CDR3 has 16 residues. For the CDR3, the DNA is TGTGCCAGCAGTGACAGTTTAGGACAGGGAGTTGGAAAACTGTTTTTT. The encoded protein is CASSDSLGQGVGKLFF. Full variable domain (remainder filled in from reference TRBV2 and TRBJ1-4): EPEVTQTPSHQVTQMGQEVILRCVPISNHLYFYWYRQILGQKVEFLVSFYNNEISEKSEIFDDQFSVERPDGSNFTLKIRSTKLEDSAMYFCASSDSLGQGVGKLFFGSGTQLSVL.

As to this clone: Additional DNA sequences in this sample encode the identical CDR3. The genes are TRBV4-1 and TRBJ2-7; 7 bases fit TRBD2. Looked up from germline, CDR1 is MGHRA and CDR2 is YSYEKL. V gave up 4 bases and J gave up 0 bases; unmatched junction bases: 0. CDR3 length: 13 amino acids. CDR3 nucleotides: TGCGCCAGCAGCCGGGACTACTCCTACGAGCAGTACTTC. Protein product: CASSRDYSYEQYF.

The chain joins TRBV6-2 or TRBV6-3 to TRBJ2-2; D is undetermined. Trimming left V 5 bases short and J 3 bases short, with 7 bases between. The CDR3 spans 13 residues. Germline V CDR1 and CDR2: MNHEY, SVGEGT. The CDR3 loop is CASSQLDTGELFF. The CDR3 region has the DNA TGTGCCAGCAGTCAACTTGACACCGGGGAGCTGTTTTTT.

This rearrangement joins TRBV3-1 (or the pseudogene TRBV3-2) to TRBJ2-7, with TRBD1 as a possible D gene (5 bases). Germline CDR1 and CDR2: LGHDT and YNNKEL (reference sequence). The CDR3 sequence is 15 residues long. Trimming pared 4 bases from V and 2 bases from J, leaving 15 bases between. CDR3 sequence (DNA): TGTGCCAGCAGCCTCCTGACAGAAACAGCCTACGAGCAGTACTTC. Amino acid sequence: CASSLLTETAYEQYF.

This chain joins TRBV29-1 and TRBJ2-1; TRBD1 might be the D (5 bases). Germline loops: CDR1 SQVTM, CDR2 ANQGSEA. V was shortened by 6 bases and J by 9 bases, with 15 bases between the two germline ends. This CDR3 spans 12 amino acids. CDR3 sequence (DNA): TGCAGCGTGGCCCGTTTTGGGGCTGAGCAGTTCTTC. It codes for CSVARFGAEQFF.

The rearrangement uses TRBV28 and TRBJ2-5; TRBD2 matches at 9 bases. Germline V gene data show CDR1 as MDHEN and CDR2 as SYDVKM. V trimming: 2 bases; J trimming: 5 bases; junction bases outside the gene matches: 6. This CDR3 spans 15 amino acids. The CDR3 reads CASSLGPSGMETQYF. For the CDR3, the DNA is TGTGCCAGCAGTTTAGGTCCTAGCGGGATGGAGACCCAGTACTTC.

The chain joins TRBV27 to TRBJ1-6; TRBD1 aligns across 7 bases. The CDR3 covers 16 residues. V shed 7 bases, J shed 3 bases, and the junction held 9 bases outside the gene matches. In germline, CDR1 is MNHEY, CDR2 SMNVEV (reference sequence). Written as DNA, the CDR3 is TGTGCCAGCACCCGACTAGACAGGGACTATAATTCACCCCTCCACTTT. This translates into CASTRLDRDYNSPLHF.

This chain uses TRBV5-4 with TRBJ1-4; 7 bases line up with TRBD1. V shed 1 base and J 5 bases; nucleotides not matched to a gene: 2. Germline CDR1 SGHNT, CDR2 YYREEE (reference sequence). The CDR3 contains 14 residues. CDR3 nucleotide sequence: TGTGCCAGCAGCTTGAACAGGGGAAATGAAAAACTGTTTTTT. Its translation is CASSLNRGNEKLFF.

This chain connects TRBV6-2 or TRBV6-3 to TRBJ2-3, with TRBD2 matching over 9 bases. Germline V gene data show CDR1 as MNHEY and CDR2 as SVGEGT. J gave up 2 bases and V 4 bases, and 13 bases lay outside the gene matches. The CDR3 is made up of 18 amino acids. CDR3 DNA sequence: TGTGCCAGCAGTTTCACGCTAGGTCCTAGCGGGGACACAGATACGCAGTATTTT. It translates to CASSFTLGPSGDTDTQYF.

The chain has TRBV15 and TRBJ2-7, with 10 bases aligning to TRBD2. Germline V gene sequence: CDR1 LNHNV, CDR2 YYDKDF (reference sequence). This CDR3 contains 15 residues. The V and J ends lost 1 base and 2 bases, in that order; junction bases with no gene match: 2. Here the CDR3 reads CATSRVLAGAYEQYF. Here the CDR3 DNA reads TGTGCCACCAGCAGAGTTCTAGCGGGGGCCTACGAGCAGTACTTC.

CDR3 nucleotides: TGTGCCAGTAGCCAAGACAGGCAAGAGACCCAGTACTTC. It encodes CASSQDRQETQYF. This rearrangement joins TRBV19 to TRBJ2-5, with D possibly matching TRBD1 (6 bases). V gave up 6 bases and J gave up 2 bases, with 10 bases separating them. Germline V gives CDR1 LNHDA, CDR2 SQIVND (reference sequence). This CDR3 contains 13 residues.

The chain combines TRBV27 with TRBJ1-5, with 9 nucleotides matching TRBD1. The germline V gene encodes CDR1 MNHEY and CDR2 SMNVEV (reference sequence). With V trimmed by 0 bases and J by 0 bases, 9 bases remained unmatched. The CDR3 is 19 amino acids. The CDR3 coding sequence is TGTGCCAGCAGTTTATCGGGGGGGACAGGGACATATAGCAATCAGCCCCAGCATTTT. Residues: CASSLSGGTGTYSNQPQHF.

The gene calls are TRBV3-1 (or the pseudogene TRBV3-2) and TRBJ2-2, with 7 bases fitting TRBD1. The CDR3 length is 16 residues. The germline CDR1 and CDR2 sequences are LGHDT and YNNKEL (reference sequence). V dropped 1 base and J dropped 6; count of bases not matched to a gene: 8. CDR3 nucleotide sequence: TGTGCCAGCAGCCAAGCAACAGGGGTTGGGGCCGGGGAGCTGTTTTTT. Residues: CASSQATGVGAGELFF.

This sequence joins TRBV19 and TRBJ2-1; perhaps TRBD1 as D (5 bases). Trimming removed 7 bases at V and 7 bases at J, with 20 bases between. CDR1 is LNHDA and CDR2 is SQIVND in the germline V gene (reference sequence). CDR3 size: 15 residues. In DNA form, the CDR3 reads TGTGCCAGTACCCCTAGGGGTCGGTCCGAAAATGAGCAGTTCTTC. This codes for CASTPRGRSENEQFF.

This chain connects TRBV19 to TRBJ2-7; TRBD2 agrees at 7 bases. V dropped 8 bases and J dropped 2; count of bases not matched to a gene: 9. This CDR3 contains 14 residues. Germline values: CDR1 LNHDA, CDR2 SQIVND (reference sequence). This CDR3 reads CASVGLGLPYEQYF. For the CDR3, the DNA is TGTGCCAGTGTGGGTCTGGGACTACCCTACGAGCAGTACTTC. Together with reference TRBV19 and TRBJ2-7, the CDR3 gives the full variable domain: DGGITQSPKYLFRKEGQNVTLSCEQNLNHDAMYWYRQDPGQGLRLIYYSQIVNDFQKGDIAEGYSVSREKKESFPLTVTSAQKNPTAFYLCASVGLGLPYEQYFGPGTRLTVT.

The chain couples TRBV7-2 to TRBJ2-7; D is perhaps TRBD2 (7 bases). Germline V lookup: CDR1 SGHTA, CDR2 FQGNSA. Trimming took 5 bases from V and 2 from J, leaving 13 bases between them. The CDR3 extends over 14 amino acids. The DNA for the CDR3 is TGTGCCAGCAGCATGAGCGGGGACACCTACGAGCAGTACTTC. Translation: CASSMSGDTYEQYF.

The chain recombines TRBV5-4 with TRBJ2-5; a possible D gene is TRBD2 (6 bases). The CDR3 has 15 residues. Germline V lookup: CDR1 SGHNT, CDR2 YYREEE (reference sequence). Trimming removed 7 bases at V and 1 base at J, with 17 bases between. CDR3 region: CASSPLSGGQETQYF. The CDR3 region has the DNA TGTGCCAGCTCCCCACTTTCCGGGGGCCAAGAGACCCAGTACTTC.

The rearrangement uses TRBV19 and TRBJ2-1; TRBD1 aligns across 8 bases. The CDR3 runs to 15 residues. V lost 2 bases and J lost 6; bases outside the gene matches: 6. Germline V gene lookup returns CDR1 LNHDA and CDR2 SQIVND (reference sequence). CDR3 in DNA: TGTGCCAGTAGTATAAAGGGACAGGCCTTCAATGAGCAGTTCTTC. The encoded protein is CASSIKGQAFNEQFF.

The chain couples TRBV29-1 to TRBJ2-5; 9 bases align to TRBD2. Germline V CDR1 and CDR2: SQVTM, ANQGSEA. The junction had 11 bases not matched to a gene; V was cut back by 5 bases and J by 4 bases. The CDR3 runs to 15 residues. This chain's CDR3 is CSVNLLAGSAETQYF. The DNA for the CDR3 is TGCAGCGTTAACTTACTAGCGGGTAGTGCAGAGACCCAGTACTTC.

The chain is built from TRBV2 and TRBJ1-6; D ambiguous. Germline CDR1 reads SNHLY; CDR2 reads FYNNEI. This CDR3 has 14 residues. Between the trimmed V and J ends, which lost 6 bases and 4 bases, there was a span of 10 bases. The CDR3 here is CASRFREYNSPLHF. The CDR3 nucleotides are TGTGCCAGCAGATTCCGGGAGTATAATTCACCCCTCCACTTT. The whole variable domain, filled in from reference TRBV2 and TRBJ1-6, reads EPEVTQTPSHQVTQMGQEVILRCVPISNHLYFYWYRQILGQKVEFLVSFYNNEISEKSEIFDDQFSVERPDGSNFTLKIRSTKLEDSAMYFCASRFREYNSPLHFGNGTRLTVT.

The chain recombines TRBV27 with TRBJ2-7; 10 positions agree with TRBD2. V dropped 5 bases and J dropped 4; count of bases not matched to a gene: 5. CDR1 and CDR2 from the germline V gene are MNHEY and SMNVEV (reference sequence). The CDR3 has 14 residues. The CDR3 DNA reads as TGTGCCAGCAGTAAAGCGGGGGGGCGGTACGAGCAGTACTTC. It is translated as CASSKAGGRYEQYF.

V gene TRBV5-1 combines with J gene TRBJ2-1; TRBD1 matches 7 bases. V lost 1 base and J lost 1; bases outside the gene matches: 2. There are 15 residues in the CDR3. Germline V gene sequence: CDR1 SGHRS, CDR2 YFSETQ. The CDR3 DNA is TGCGCCAGCAGCTTGTCAGGGGGATCCTACAATGAGCAGTTCTTC. Translation gives CASSLSGGSYNEQFF.

The V and J genes are TRBV6-5 and TRBJ2-1; the match to TRBD1 covers 11 bases. Germline V gives CDR1 MNHEY, CDR2 SVGAGI. The ends lost 6 bases at V and 7 bases at J; junction bases unmatched: 8. The CDR3 runs to 15 residues. The CDR3 is CASSQTGTGGNEQFF. CDR3 nucleotide sequence: TGTGCCAGCAGCCAGACCGGGACAGGGGGGAATGAGCAGTTCTTC.

V usage is TRBV9 and J usage is TRBJ2-3, with TRBD2 matching 11 bases. With V trimmed by 0 bases and J by 2 bases, 2 bases remained unmatched. CDR3 length equals 16 residues. Germline V lookup: CDR1 SGDLS, CDR2 YYNGEE. The CDR3 sequence is CASSVVAGGPTDTQYF. The CDR3 DNA is TGTGCCAGCAGCGTAGTAGCGGGAGGGCCCACAGATACGCAGTATTTT.

In DNA, the CDR3 is TGTGCCAGCAGCTTAGGGCGGGCCAAATCTGGAAACACCATATATTTT. Its protein product is CASSLGRAKSGNTIYF. The genes are TRBV7-9 and TRBJ1-3; D gene unclear. Germline CDR1 is SEHNR and CDR2 is FQNEAQ (reference sequence). The CDR3 sequence is 16 residues long. V shed 1 base and J shed 1 base, with 11 bases lying between them.